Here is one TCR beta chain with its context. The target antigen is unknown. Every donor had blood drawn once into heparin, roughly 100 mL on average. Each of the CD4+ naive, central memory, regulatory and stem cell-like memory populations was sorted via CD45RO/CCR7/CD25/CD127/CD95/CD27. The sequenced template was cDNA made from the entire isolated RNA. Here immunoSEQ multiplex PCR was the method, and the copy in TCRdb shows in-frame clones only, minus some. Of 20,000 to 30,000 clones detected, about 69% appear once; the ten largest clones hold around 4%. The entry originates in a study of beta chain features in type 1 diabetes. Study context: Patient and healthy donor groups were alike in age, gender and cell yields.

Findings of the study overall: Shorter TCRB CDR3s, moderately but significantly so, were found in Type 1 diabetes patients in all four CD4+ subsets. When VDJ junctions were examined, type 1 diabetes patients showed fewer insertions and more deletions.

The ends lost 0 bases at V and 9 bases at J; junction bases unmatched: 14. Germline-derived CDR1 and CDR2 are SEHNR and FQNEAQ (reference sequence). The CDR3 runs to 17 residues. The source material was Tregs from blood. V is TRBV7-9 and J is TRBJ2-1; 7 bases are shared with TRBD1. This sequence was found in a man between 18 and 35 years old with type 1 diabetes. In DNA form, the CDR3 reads TGTGCCAGCAGCTTAGCGCCGACTACAGGGGTACACAGTGAGCAGTTCTTC. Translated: CASSLAPTTGVHSEQFF.